This T cell receptor beta chain was documented in a study of identical twins listed by TCRdb under 2016. Concerning the study at large: The study deep-sequenced TCR alpha and beta repertoires from monozygotic twins, unrelated adults of various ages and cord blood to test whether fetal clonotypes persist. Replicate twin experiments were performed at different times using different library preparation protocols to rule out contamination.

All donors were healthy Caucasians. The twin cohort comprised three pairs of female monozygotic twins, all aged roughly 18 to 29 years. CD4+ and CD8+ T cell populations were isolated with positive isolation kits from Invitrogen. Overall study outcomes, separate from this receptor: Fewer insertions were carried by abundant cord blood beta clonotypes, a similar but weaker trend appeared in young adult naive repertoires, and no such trend appeared in memory repertoires. Invariant T cells such as MAIT and iNKT could partly confound zero-insertion analyses, though diverse VJ usage argued against this for most clonotypes. Conclusions relied on cross-sectional statistical analysis, since the same donors could not be followed over many years. Compared with coincidental sharing between unrelated individuals, out-of-frame TCR alpha sequences shared between twins showed an excess of sequences with low generation probability. The excess sharing between twins in beta out-of-frame sequences was weaker because fewer shared sequences reduced the signal-to-noise ratio. Out-of-frame TCR alpha sharing in monozygotic twins was systematically underestimated by recombination models, whereas sharing between unrelated individuals was in agreement with the recombination models.

This clonotype was detected ten times or more. The specificity of this receptor is unknown. No base-level quality is on record; no much larger clone is a single base apart. The germline V gene supplies CDR1 KGHSH and CDR2 LQKENI. The CDR3 numbers 14 residues from cysteine through phenylalanine. Kept here is only the CDR3 DNA, which spans 42 bases and is read in frame from base 1. The V and J ends are trimmed by 3 bases and 4 bases, leaving 13 bases between them. Library creation used 5' RACE. TCRdb records Illumina HiSeq 2000 as the sequencer. Template switching introduced a universal primer binding site; the final cDNA contained a unique molecular identifier, enabling accurate counting of TCR cDNA molecules. Specific primers in the conserved constant-segment region were used to synthesize first-strand cDNA for the TCR alpha and beta chains. To control for contamination, each cDNA library was double barcoded with a SMART-Mk sample barcode plus Illumina barcodes. TruSeq adapter sequences, together with Illumina sample barcodes, were added in two successive PCR steps. TCR alpha and beta cDNA libraries were sequenced on the Illumina HiSeq platform with custom primers. Turning to the authors' computational methods: MiGEC processed the raw reads to extract unique molecular identifiers, while MiXCR was used to determine the CDR3 positions. Recombination models were inferred per individual with the repgenHMM and IGoR tools using an EM algorithm. The analysis of shared clonotypes was done with the tcR package in R, with sharing normalized by the product of cloneset sizes. To study raw recombination without the effects of thymic and clonal selection, out-of-frame nonproductive sequences were analyzed. TCRdb cleaned the public reads at Q25 with fastp, built clones with MiXCR and kept in-frame beta chains. Identical CDR3 protein sequences are pooled into one entry, listed with their most common genes and DNA. The V and J calls shown here were made by TCRdb, not taken from the authors' results. The sample table holds around 490,000 distinct CDR3 sequences, of which about 13% were seen once. The ten largest clones add up to approximately 0.98% of the sample.

These data were also filed under a second study, of yellow fever vaccine responses in identical twins. The second study's authors report: The authors reported that the T cell response to vaccination in identical twins appeared partly convergent and partly personalized. The study precisely tracked vaccine-responding T cell clones in identical twins.

This receptor was taken from a woman under 30 in good health. The chain was built from TRBV18 and TRBJ2-7, and the D gene may be TRBD1, 6 bases matching. Sequencing was done on a sample of CD4+ T cells sorted from blood. The CDR3 sequence is CASSPLAGAYEQYF. The DNA is TGTGCCAGCTCACCCCTTGCAGGGGCGTACGAGCAGTACTTC.